The 5 T cell receptor beta chains below come from one sample, sequenced in a study of cytomegalovirus exposure and HLA in healthy donors. Only in-frame clones appear in the TCRdb table, and some are missing; sequencing was by immunoSEQ multiplex PCR. Of 250,000 to 400,000 clones listed, roughly 87% are singletons. Source material: PBMCs. The receptors shown here come from a woman aged 25 to 45 in good health and CMV-seropositive.

V gene TRBV7-3 combines with J gene TRBJ1-2; D might be TRBD1 (5 bases). Trimming pared 1 base from V and 8 bases from J, leaving 11 bases between. The CDR3 consists of 13 residues. Looked up from germline, CDR1 is SGHTA and CDR2 is FQGTGA. The CDR3 region is CASSLSQGRGYTF. CDR3 DNA: TGTGCCAGCAGCTTAAGCCAGGGAAGAGGCTACACCTTC.

This chain joins TRBV4-3 and TRBJ2-1, with TRBD2 as a possible D gene (6 bases). Between the trimmed V and J ends, which lost 3 bases and 1 base, there was a span of 19 bases. Germline assignment: CDR1 LGHNA and CDR2 YSLEER. The CDR3 contains 18 residues. The CDR3 loop is CASSQDPGLAISYNEQFF. CDR3 bases: TGCGCCAGCAGCCAGGATCCCGGGCTAGCGATTTCCTACAATGAGCAGTTCTTC.

V and J are TRBV6-5 and TRBJ2-7, with 8 bases lining up with TRBD2. This CDR3 is 15 amino acids long. Trimming at V came to 4 bases and at J to 5 bases, leaving 10 bases not matched to a gene. Germline values: CDR1 MNHEY, CDR2 SVGAGI. This CDR3 reads CASSSLLAGRHEQYF. The CDR3 DNA is TGTGCCAGCAGTTCCCTCTTAGCGGGGAGACACGAGCAGTACTTC.

The genes are TRBV4-1 and TRBJ2-3, with TRBD2 identical over 10 bases. Germline CDR1 and CDR2: MGHRA and YSYEKL. CDR3 length equals 16 residues. V lost 5 bases and J lost 4; bases outside the gene matches: 9. The CDR3 DNA follows: TGCGCCAGCAGCTCTCCCCCTAGCGGGGGCCCAGATACGCAGTATTTT. Protein product: CASSSPPSGGPDTQYF.

This clone was observed a few times. This sample also contains other DNA sequences that code for the same CDR3. V is TRBV9 and J is TRBJ2-2; D ambiguous. The germline CDR1 and CDR2 sequences are SGDLS and YYNGEE. There are 12 residues in the CDR3. V lost 1 base, J lost 8 bases, and 6 bases lay in between. The CDR3 is CASSVLPGELFF. In nucleotides, the CDR3 is TGTGCCAGCAGCGTATTGCCTGGGGAGCTGTTTTTT.